The clone carrying this TCR beta chain was counted a few times. Its antigen is unknown. The germline CDR1 and CDR2 sequences are DFQATT and SNEGSKA (reference sequence). The CDR3 is 16 amino acids. This sample is part of a study of blood T cells in healthy people across ages. Study-level results: Unknown CMV status may confound age-related changes in expanded clones.

Together with a sample-barcoded 5' primer, a J-beta primer mix was included in a second PCR lasting roughly 6 to 12 cycles. TCRdb re-called the 5' RACE reads with MiXCR, one entry per CDR3 protein. Among around 1,000,000 distinct CDR3 sequences, 25% were seen once, and the ten largest hold less than 0.85%. The same sample was also used in a study of T cells of mothers and their children. That report adds: None of the identified T cell clones proved to be persistent microchimeric clones.

J is TRBJ2-5 and V is TRBV20-1; the match to TRBD2 covers 14 bases. The J call may be in error: the DNA end matches TRBJ2-7 better. The sequenced sample was blood. The clonotype originates from a girl aged 2-10 years in good health. CDR3 amino acids: CSVGTSGRTGVYEQYF. CDR3 nucleotide sequence: TGCAGTGTCGGGACTAGCGGGAGAACAGGGGTCTACGAGCAGTACTTC.